This TCR beta chain was observed in a study of T cell responses to AZD1222 COVID-19 vaccine. Whole-study findings and limits: Reportedly, close to half of spike-specific TCRs are directed against unmutated variant regions. The peak T cell response came first, and repertoires were sampled only after it. Compared with day 0, the breadth and depth of the Spike-specific TCR repertoire rose significantly after two doses of AZD1222. At study baseline, merely over 5 AZD1222 recipients were seropositive.

For this clone: What it recognizes is unknown.

Profiling relied on immunoSEQ multiplex PCR, and the TCRdb table lists in-frame clones only, not all of them. The sample consists of approximately 200,000 clones, 80% to 90% of them appearing once. V lost 3 bases to trimming and J lost 3 bases, with 8 bases between them. This CDR3 spans 12 amino acids. CDR1 is DFQATT and CDR2 is SNEGSKA in the germline V gene (reference sequence). Sequencing used peripheral blood, obtained on day 0 of MenACWY control vaccination. The TCR originated in an adult in good health. The chain links TRBV20-1 to TRBJ1-1, with D maybe TRBD1 (6 bases). The CDR3 DNA sequence: TGCAGTGCTAGTAAGGGGGACACTGAAGCTTTCTTT. Its protein product is CSASKGDTEAFF.